A single sample gave rise to the 24 T cell receptor beta chains below, sequenced in a study of shared clonotypes between healthy human individuals. Data came from immunoSEQ multiplex PCR; TCRdb stores just in-frame clones and leaves some out. The table has about 680,000 clones, about 74% seen once. What was sequenced was memory CD4+ T cells sorted from blood. As for subset: CD45RA-negative fraction. The source of these receptors is a woman under 40 in good health.

This clone was observed many times. Other nucleotide sequences from this sample produce the same CDR3. The gene calls are TRBV4-1 and TRBJ2-1; 10 nucleotides line up with TRBD2. The germline CDR1 and CDR2 sequences are MGHRA and YSYEKL. With 2 bases clipped from V and 7 bases from J, the junction kept 8 bases outside the gene matches. The CDR3 has 16 amino acids. CDR3 protein: CASSQTSGNFRNEQFF. CDR3 sequence (DNA): TGCGCCAGCAGCCAAACTAGCGGGAATTTTAGGAATGAGCAGTTCTTC.

V and J are TRBV6-5 and TRBJ1-1; D is unresolved. The CDR3 runs to 15 residues. V lost 0 bases and J lost 2, with 10 bases in between. The germline gives CDR1 MNHEY, CDR2 SVGAGI. The CDR3 sequence: CASSYSNQANTEAFF. The CDR3 nucleotides read TGTGCCAGCAGTTACTCGAACCAGGCAAACACTGAAGCTTTCTTT.

V usage is TRBV23-1 and J usage is TRBJ2-3; 9 bases are shared with TRBD2. TRBV23-1 is treated as an ORF (open reading frame) with a function not yet certain. This CDR3 has 17 amino acids. The trim removed 3 bases at V and 0 bases at J, leaving 7 bases unmatched. In nucleotides, the CDR3 is TGCGCCAGCAGTCATCCCCGACTAGCGGAGAGCACAGATACGCAGTATTTT. This codes for CASSHPRLAESTDTQYF.

The rearrangement uses TRBV30 and TRBJ2-7, with D uncertain. Trimming pared 4 bases from V and 0 bases from J, leaving 13 bases between. Germline V gives CDR1 GTSNPN, CDR2 SVGIG (reference sequence). The CDR3 totals 14 residues. The CDR3: CAWKGGTGSYEQYF. The CDR3 bases are TGTGCCTGGAAGGGTGGAACTGGCTCCTACGAGCAGTACTTC.

The rearrangement joins TRBV5-1 to TRBJ2-4; TRBD1 matches at 7 bases. The CDR3 is made up of 14 amino acids. V gave up 4 bases and J gave up 7 bases; unmatched junction bases: 8. CDR1 is SGHRS and CDR2 is YFSETQ in the germline V gene. The CDR3 sequence is CASSPGTARNIQYF. CDR3 nucleotide sequence: TGCGCCAGCAGCCCCGGGACAGCCCGTAACATTCAGTACTTC.

The chain is built from TRBV14 and TRBJ2-5; maybe TRBD2 (5 bases). V dropped 4 bases and J dropped 5 bases, with 11 bases sitting between them. Germline V CDR1 and CDR2: SGHDN, FVKESK. The CDR3 is 13 amino acids. The CDR3 DNA is TGTGCCAGCAGCCGAGGACTTGGGGAGACCCAGTACTTC. It codes for CASSRGLGETQYF.

The chain links TRBV7-9 to TRBJ1-2, with D hard to call. The CDR3 contains 14 residues. The V gene's germline CDR1 is SEHNR and CDR2 FQNEAQ (reference sequence). Trimming removed 1 base from V and 3 bases from J, with 9 bases in between. This CDR3 is CASSLGGRDYGYTF. CDR3 coding DNA: TGTGCCAGCAGCTTAGGAGGTCGAGACTATGGCTACACCTTC.

This chain links TRBV18 with TRBJ2-5; 8 bases line up with TRBD1. Losses at the gene ends were 6 bases for V and 5 bases for J; bases not matched to a gene: 11. From germline, CDR1 is KGHSH and CDR2 LQKENI. The CDR3 runs 15 residues. In DNA, the CDR3 is TGTGCCAGCTCGCTTGACCAGGGGGCCTTGGAGACCCAGTACTTC. Its translation is CASSLDQGALETQYF.

V is TRBV5-1 and J is TRBJ2-3; TRBD1 agrees at 7 bases. CDR3 length: 16 amino acids. CDR1 SGHRS and CDR2 YFSETQ come from the germline V gene. Trimming removed 5 bases from V and 2 bases from J; junction bases left unmatched: 11. CDR3 DNA sequence: TGCGCCAGCAGGTTCGGGGACAGATCTTACACAGATACGCAGTATTTT. The encoded protein is CASRFGDRSYTDTQYF.

The rearrangement joins TRBV25-1 to TRBJ2-2; D may be TRBD1 (6 bases). Germline-derived CDR1 and CDR2 are MGHDK and SYGVNS. The CDR3 length is 16 residues. V was shortened by 1 base and J by 2 bases, with 11 bases between the two germline ends. CDR3 protein: CASSESRGQNTGELFF. The CDR3 nucleotides are TGTGCCAGCAGTGAATCCAGGGGTCAAAACACCGGGGAGCTGTTTTTT.

The chain joins TRBV28 to TRBJ2-7; 8 bases agree with TRBD2. J lost 5 bases, V lost 3 bases, and 6 bases had no gene match. Looked up from germline, CDR1 is MDHEN and CDR2 is SYDVKM. The CDR3 is 14 residues long. Written as DNA, the CDR3 is TGTGCCAGCAGTTTGACGGGAGGGAGAGACGAGCAGTACTTC. This translates into CASSLTGGRDEQYF.

J is TRBJ2-7 and V is TRBV10-3; perhaps TRBD1 as D (6 bases). V was clipped by 6 bases and J by 4 bases, with 10 bases between them. Germline V CDR1 and CDR2: ENHRY, SYGVKD. CDR3 length: 12 amino acids. Here the CDR3 DNA reads TGTGCCATCAGCATGACAGGTTACGAGCAGTACTTC. Encoded protein: CAISMTGYEQYF.

This clone appeared once. This chain connects TRBV5-1 to TRBJ2-3; no clear D. Between the trimmed V and J ends, which lost 6 bases and 2 bases, there was a span of 19 bases. The germline CDR1 and CDR2 sequences are SGHRS and YFSETQ. This CDR3 contains 16 residues. The CDR3, as DNA: TGCGCCAGCAAAGGTAGGGTTGCGTTTTCCACAGATACGCAGTATTTT. This sequence encodes CASKGRVAFSTDTQYF.

The rearrangement uses TRBV9 and TRBJ1-5; 9 bases are shared with TRBD1. Trimming at V came to 0 bases and at J to 2 bases, leaving 3 bases not matched to a gene. CDR1 and CDR2 (germline): SGDLS, YYNGEE. This CDR3 contains 16 residues. The CDR3 DNA sequence: TGTGCCAGCAGCGTAGAGGACAGGGGAGGCAATCAGCCCCAGCATTTT. As protein: CASSVEDRGGNQPQHF.

This clone appeared a single time. The gene calls are TRBV9 and TRBJ1-1; D not certain. V gave up 0 bases and J gave up 1 base, with 10 bases separating them. CDR3 length: 15 residues. The V gene's germline CDR1 is SGDLS and CDR2 YYNGEE. The CDR3 DNA is TGTGCCAGCAGCGTAGCTACGGGGTGGAACACTGAAGCTTTCTTT. Its translation is CASSVATGWNTEAFF. The full variable domain, completed using reference TRBV9 and TRBJ1-1, is DSGVTQTPKHLITATGQRVTLRCSPRSGDLSVYWYQQSLDQGLQFLIQYYNGEERAKGNILERFSAQQFPDLHSELNLSSLELGDSALYFCASSVATGWNTEAFFGQGTRLTVV.

The V call is TRBV4-1, the J call TRBJ2-1; 7 nucleotides align to TRBD2. The CDR3 spans 14 residues. Germline V gene sequence: CDR1 MGHRA, CDR2 YSYEKL. Trimming cost V 4 bases and J 9 bases; bases outside gene matches: 9. CDR3 sequence reads: CASSRGLVGVEQFF. The CDR3 DNA reads as TGCGCCAGCAGCCGTGGACTAGTAGGCGTTGAGCAGTTCTTC.

This clone has more than one count but fewer than ten. This rearrangement joins TRBV5-4 to TRBJ2-7; 10 bases line up with TRBD1. The CDR3 loop spans 14 amino acids. J was trimmed by 6 bases and V by 3 bases; bases with no gene match: 6. Germline V gene lookup returns CDR1 SGHNT and CDR2 YYREEE (reference sequence). CDR3 in amino acids: CASSSKTGGGEQYF. The CDR3 DNA reads as TGTGCCAGCAGCTCCAAGACAGGGGGCGGCGAGCAGTACTTC.

The gene calls are TRBV29-1 and TRBJ1-2; 7 nucleotides agree with TRBD1. After removal of 1 base from V and 7 bases from J, the junction contained 6 bases not matched to a gene. The CDR3 runs 13 residues. In germline, CDR1 is SQVTM, CDR2 ANQGSEA. Here the CDR3 reads CSVEVQGVGGYTF. As DNA, the CDR3 is TGCAGCGTTGAAGTCCAGGGGGTAGGTGGCTACACCTTC.

This clone appeared a single time. The rearrangement joins TRBV7-9 to TRBJ2-7, with a possible D match to TRBD1 (6 bases). V was cut by 5 bases and J by 4 bases, with 15 bases left in between. This CDR3 spans 14 amino acids. CDR1 is SEHNR, CDR2 FQNEAQ, per germline (reference sequence). CDR3 nucleotide sequence: TGTGCCAGCAGCGTCGACTTACAGGGTTACGAGCAGTACTTC. Its translation is CASSVDLQGYEQYF.

The rearrangement joins TRBV2 to TRBJ1-2, with D possibly TRBD1 on 5 matching bases. The CDR3 covers 11 residues. V lost 7 bases and J lost 6, with 9 bases in between. Per germline, CDR1 SNHLY and CDR2 FYNNEI. The DNA for the CDR3 is TGTGCCAGCACTCCAGGGCATGGCTACACCTTC. It codes for CASTPGHGYTF.

The chain joins TRBV28 to TRBJ1-5; D is uncertain. This CDR3 comprises 13 residues. In germline, CDR1 is MDHEN, CDR2 SYDVKM. V dropped 1 base and J dropped 7 bases, with 8 bases sitting between them. The CDR3 coding sequence is TGTGCCAGCAGTTTATTGGGTAAACAGCCCCAGCATTTT. It translates to CASSLLGKQPQHF.

There are many counts of this clone. This chain uses TRBV21-1 with TRBJ2-7; whether TRBD1, the table's D call, matches the DNA was not checked. TRBV21-1 is designated a pseudogene. The CDR3 is 12 amino acids. CDR3 DNA: TGTGCGAACAGGGTCCCTTCCTACGAGCAGTACTTC. Protein: CANRVPSYEQYF.

This chain uses TRBV28 with TRBJ2-4; D perhaps matches TRBD2 (6 bases). CDR1 is MDHEN and CDR2 is SYDVKM in the germline V gene. CDR3 length equals 15 residues. Trimming left V 2 bases short and J 1 base short, with 9 bases between. CDR3 loop: CASSLGGMAKNIQYF. The CDR3 DNA follows: TGTGCCAGCAGTTTAGGCGGGATGGCCAAAAACATTCAGTACTTC.

V gene TRBV5-1 combines with J gene TRBJ1-1; possible D gene TRBD1, 5 bases. The CDR3 is 14 amino acids. Trimming removed 2 bases from V and 1 base from J, with 9 bases in between. CDR1 SGHRS and CDR2 YFSETQ come from the germline V gene. CDR3 in amino acids: CASSLAGTNTEAFF. The CDR3 DNA reads TGCGCCAGCAGCTTAGCAGGGACGAACACTGAAGCTTTCTTT.